This T cell receptor beta chain was observed in a study of spatial heterogeneity in lung cancer. Study information: Sequences of the beta chain were consistently detected in greater numbers than alpha-chain sequences.

Regarding the study as a whole: Mutation counts in tumors were tracked by counts of expanded intratumoral alpha and beta TCRs.

The CDR3 is 14 amino acids. V trimming: 4 bases; J trimming: 2 bases; junction bases outside the gene matches: 1. Germline CDR1 reads SGHRS; CDR2 reads YFSETQ. At least ten counts were recorded for this clonotype. What it binds is not known. Since the library was made to target alpha chains, this beta chain is a stray read and its abundance is not meaningful. Single TCR cDNA molecules each had their own unique molecular identifier. MiXCR was run by TCRdb on the 5' RACE reads, yielding one entry per CDR3 protein. The sample includes about 9,800 distinct CDR3 sequences, approximately 5.8% of them seen just once. Time point given: sample taken at primary tumor resection. The donors were 55 to 85 patients with non-small cell lung cancer that was early-stage and untreated. Material for sequencing was whole RNA from tumor, nontumor lung or frozen PBMC, left unsorted.

This TCR was recovered from a male donor with early-stage non-small cell lung cancer. The sequencing used lung tumor tissue, collected at surgery. The V and J genes are TRBV5-1 and TRBJ1-4, with TRBD1 matching 8 bases. The CDR3 region is CASSPGGTNEKLFF. The CDR3 bases are TGCGCCAGCAGCCCAGGGGGCACTAATGAAAAACTGTTTTTT.